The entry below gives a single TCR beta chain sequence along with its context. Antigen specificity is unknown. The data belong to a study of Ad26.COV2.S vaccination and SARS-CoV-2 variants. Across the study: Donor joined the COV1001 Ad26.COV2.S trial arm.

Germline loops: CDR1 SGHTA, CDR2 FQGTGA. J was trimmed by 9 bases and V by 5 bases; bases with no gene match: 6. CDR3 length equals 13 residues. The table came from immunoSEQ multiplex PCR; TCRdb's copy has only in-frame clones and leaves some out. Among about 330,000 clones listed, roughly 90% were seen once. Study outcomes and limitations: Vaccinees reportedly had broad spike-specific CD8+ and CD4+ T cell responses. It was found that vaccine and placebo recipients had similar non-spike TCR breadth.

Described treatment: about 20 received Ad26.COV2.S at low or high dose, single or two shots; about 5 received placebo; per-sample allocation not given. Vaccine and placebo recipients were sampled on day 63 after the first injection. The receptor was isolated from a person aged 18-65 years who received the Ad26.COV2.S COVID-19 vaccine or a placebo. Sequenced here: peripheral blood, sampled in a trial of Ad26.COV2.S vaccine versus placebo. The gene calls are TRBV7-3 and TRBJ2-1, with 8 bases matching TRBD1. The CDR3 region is CASSITGGPEQFF. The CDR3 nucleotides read TGTGCCAGCAGCATCACAGGGGGTCCTGAGCAGTTCTTC.